This T cell receptor beta chain was captured in a study of technical replicates of blood from several donors (dated by TCRdb to 2016 to 2017). On this clone: Its antigen is still unknown. No base quality information exists; no much larger clone differs at one position.

Based on the germline V gene, the CDR1 and CDR2 sequences are ENHRY and SYGVKD. Spanning cysteine to phenylalanine, the CDR3 consists of 14 amino acids. Kept here is only the CDR3 DNA, which spans 42 bases and is read in frame from base 1. Germline trimming: 7 bases from V, 4 bases from J; junction bases outside gene matches: 9. The library relied on the immunoSEQ multiplex PCR assay. TCRdb's version of the immuneACCESS table is confined to in-frame rearrangements and falls short of the full clone set. An unresolved V gene accounts for under half of the shortfall where checked; the remainder is of unknown origin. For this sample there are about 13,000 clones; 80% to 90% appear just once. 10% to 12% of the sample is taken by the ten largest.

The receptor's source is a human donor in good health. Sequenced material: PBMCs. The chain links TRBV10-3 with TRBJ1-1; TRBD1 fits 7 bases in the junction. The CDR3 here reads CAINSGGIGTEAFF. DNA sequence: TGTGCCATCAACTCAGGGGGAATTGGCACTGAAGCTTTCTTT.